The source of this T cell receptor (beta chain) is a study of blood T cell repertoires in COVID-19. The table lists this clone with a count of one. Repertoires were generated with immunoSEQ multiplex PCR, while TCRdb's copy carries only in-frame clones and drops some. The table shows about 200,000 clones, with around 82% occurring only once. The CDR3 has 15 residues. The junction had 7 bases not matched to a gene; V was cut back by 5 bases and J by 5 bases. The germline V gene has CDR1 SEHNR and CDR2 FQNEAQ (reference sequence). The sample comprised PBMCs or T cells enriched from blood (not recorded which). This TCR derives from a woman aged 55-69 years with acute COVID-19. The rearrangement uses TRBV7-9 and TRBJ2-1; TRBD1 matches at 9 bases. The CDR3 DNA follows: TGTGCCAGCAGCCTGACAGGGGGTGGGCACAATGAGCAGTTCTTC. The encoded protein is CASSLTGGGHNEQFF.